What follows describes a single T cell receptor (beta chain). It has no known antigen specificity. No quality values exist for individual bases; no much larger clone is one base distant. The donors were healthy, HIV-negative adults with no recently reported acute infections or vaccinations. Every donor was a Caucasian adult residing in Nashville, Tennessee, USA. CD4+ T cells were enriched through magnetic negative selection, after which naive cells were positively selected on CD45RA and the remaining negative fraction served as the memory subset. Blood was obtained by leukapheresis, after which PBMCs were separated by Ficoll-Histopaque density gradient centrifugation and cryopreserved in liquid nitrogen vapor phase. Analytical flow cytometry was used to check the purity and quantity of each magnetically sorted T cell population. Each sorted fraction had its genomic DNA isolated and then quantified by UV absorbance on a Nanodrop 2000c.

The data derive from a study of shared clonotypes between healthy human individuals (TCRdb year 2020). Some background on the complete study: A couple of women and three men aged 18 to 49 years were included in the cohort. Libraries were prepared and TCR repertoires were sequenced by different laboratories using diverse techniques, in order to increase sequencing depth and limit assay-specific biases. For each donor, three plates each were used for CD4 naive and CD4 memory, two plates were used for CD8 naive, and one plate was used for CD8 memory. To estimate repertoire size and how much clonotypes are shared between individuals, the study performed deep sequencing of blood TCR repertoires from roughly five healthy adults. Each donor's leukapheresis produced roughly between about 0.85 and 10 billion PBMCs. Findings and caveats that apply to the study as a whole: Sampling was limited to blood, and TCR repertoires in tissue likely differ from TCR repertoires in blood. Naive subsets generally had larger estimated clonotype richness than memory subsets. Because the study included only a small number of donors, the genetic and exposure-history diversity represented was limited. Clonotypes shared by all four sorted-subset donors showed higher generation probabilities than non-shared clonotypes. Even with the large sequencing depth, rarefaction of the sorted-subset datasets indicated that sequencing was incomplete. Pairwise subsampling led to the expectation that sequencing depth would affect the degree of clonotype sharing among donors. Across four donors, 5% to 6% of naive CD4, roughly 3.5% of naive CD8, under 2.5% of memory CD4, and under 0.45% of memory CD8 clonotypes were shared.

The V end loses 3 bases and the J end loses 4 bases, and a stretch of 12 bases separates them. The CDR1 and CDR2 encoded by the germline V gene (reference sequence) are LNHNV and YYDKDF. The CDR3 sequence holds 14 residues, the cysteine and phenylalanine included. Of the read, only the CDR3 DNA is kept; its 42 bases are in frame from base 1. TCR CDR3 regions were amplified from genomic DNA by multiplex PCR using the deep immunoSEQ assay. Genomic DNA extracted from each cell subset was distributed evenly over all wells of several immunoSEQ 96-well plates, and each plate served as one replicate. Each replicate PCR for sorted subsets received roughly 0.2 ug genomic DNA, equal to about 30,000 T cell genomes. The purified libraries were quantified using a Qubit 3.0 fluorometer, sized with a Bioanalyzer 2100, and then quantified again using the KAPA Library Quantification kit. Each immunoSEQ 96-well plate was sequenced on its own single-read 150-cycle Illumina NextSeq 550 flow cell. The authors' analysis ran thus. Because only junctional sequences without quality scores were contained in the immunoSEQ output, filtering matching that applied to full-length reads could not be performed. To assign V/J genes and CDR3, sequences were annotated against IMGT germline references using PyIR, a Python wrapper for IgBLAST v1.9. Reads were removed for weak V/J assignments (E-value above 1e-6), missing CDR3, stop codons, out-of-frame junctions, or ambiguous translated residues. A V3J clonotype was defined by an identical inferred V gene, J gene, and CDR3 amino acid sequence. Percentage overlap between repertoires was calculated by dividing the number of shared unique clonotypes by the size of the smaller repertoire. RTK rarefaction, the Chao1 estimator, and Recon v2.1 estimates of unobserved clonotypes were used to assess repertoire richness. Generation probabilities for all TCRbeta clonotypes obtained by the gDNA method from a handful of donors were computed using OLGA. TCRdb obtained this table from immuneACCESS and retained in-frame rearrangements with V and J assigned. These tables miss some clones; where compared with another copy, unresolved V genes account for less than half of the shortfall, and the remainder is unexplained. V and J calls and clone size come straight from that table; D and trimming were deduced from the DNA. The sample table holds 2 million to 2.5 million clones, of which under 95% were seen once. The ten top clones hold 0.37% of the sample.

The sequence joins TRBV15 to TRBJ1-2; D gene: possibly TRBD1, on 5 matching bases. This receptor was identified in a man aged 18-30 years in good health. Some clones in this sample may be carry-over from other donors' samples. The specimen was naive CD4+ T cells from PBMCs. Read against the paper, the sample's cell subset or site label means: CD45RA+ positively selected. The DNA sequence is as follows: TGTGCCACCAGCAGGTCCGGGGCGGGCTATGGCTACACCTTC. The encoded protein is CATSRSGAGYGYTF. Outside the CDR3, residues come from the reference TRBV15 and TRBJ1-2 proteins, so the full variable domain is: DAMVIQNPRYQVTQFGKPVTLSCSQTLNHNVMYWYQQKSSQAPKLLFHYYDKDFNNEADTPDNFQSRRPNTSFCFLDIRSPGLGDTAMYLCATSRSGAGYGYTFGSGTRLTVV.